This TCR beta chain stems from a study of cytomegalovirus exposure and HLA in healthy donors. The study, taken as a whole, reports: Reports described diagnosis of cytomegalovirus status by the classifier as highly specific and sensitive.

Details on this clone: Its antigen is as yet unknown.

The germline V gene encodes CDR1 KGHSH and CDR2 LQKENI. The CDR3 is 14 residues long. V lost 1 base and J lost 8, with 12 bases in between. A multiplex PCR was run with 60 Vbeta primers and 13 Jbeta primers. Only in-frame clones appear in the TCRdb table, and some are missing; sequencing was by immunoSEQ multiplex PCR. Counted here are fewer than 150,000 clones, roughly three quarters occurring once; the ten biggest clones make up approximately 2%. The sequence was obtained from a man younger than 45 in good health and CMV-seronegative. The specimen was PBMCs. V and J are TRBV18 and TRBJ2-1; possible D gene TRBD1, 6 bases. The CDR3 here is CASSPLNGGDEQFF. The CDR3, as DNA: TGTGCCAGCTCACCACTCAATGGGGGCGATGAGCAGTTCTTC.